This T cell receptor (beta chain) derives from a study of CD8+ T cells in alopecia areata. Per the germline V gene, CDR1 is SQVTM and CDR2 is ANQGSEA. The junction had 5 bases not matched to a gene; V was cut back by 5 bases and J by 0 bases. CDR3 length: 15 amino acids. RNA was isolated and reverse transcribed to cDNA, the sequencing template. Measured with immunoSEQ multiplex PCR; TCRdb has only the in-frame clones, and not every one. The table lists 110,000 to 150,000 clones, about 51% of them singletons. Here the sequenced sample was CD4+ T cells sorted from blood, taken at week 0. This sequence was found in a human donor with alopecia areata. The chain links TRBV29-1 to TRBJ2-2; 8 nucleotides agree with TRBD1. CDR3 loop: CSVRQGTTNTGELFF. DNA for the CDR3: TGCAGCGTTCGACAGGGGACGACGAACACCGGGGAGCTGTTTTTT.